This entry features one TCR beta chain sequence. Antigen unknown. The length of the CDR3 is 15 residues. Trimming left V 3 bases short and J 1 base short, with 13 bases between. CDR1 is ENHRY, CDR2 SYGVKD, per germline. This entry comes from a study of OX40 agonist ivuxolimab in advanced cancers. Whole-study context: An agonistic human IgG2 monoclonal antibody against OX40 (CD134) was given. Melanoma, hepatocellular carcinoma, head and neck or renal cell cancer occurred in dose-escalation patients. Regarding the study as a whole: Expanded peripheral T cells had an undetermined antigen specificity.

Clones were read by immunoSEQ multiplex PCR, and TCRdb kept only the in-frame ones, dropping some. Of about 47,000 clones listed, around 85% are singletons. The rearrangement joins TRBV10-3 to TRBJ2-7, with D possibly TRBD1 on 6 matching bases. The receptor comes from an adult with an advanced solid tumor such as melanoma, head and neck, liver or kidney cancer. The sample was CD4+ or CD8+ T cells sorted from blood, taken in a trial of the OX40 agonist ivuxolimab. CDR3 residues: CAISDTGTSSYEQYF. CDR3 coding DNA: TGTGCCATCAGTGACACCGGGACAAGTTCCTACGAGCAGTACTTC.